The text below deals with one T cell receptor beta chain. The antigen it binds to is not known. It has no much larger one-base neighbor in the sample; base qualities were not kept. Collaborating institutions collected whole blood in K2EDTA tubes following their own protocols. Collaborator samples were shipped for TCRbeta analysis as frozen whole blood, isolated PBMCs, or DNA extracted from either sample type. V and J lose 7 bases and 7 bases, and a span of 13 bases separates them. Inclusive of the bounding cysteine and phenylalanine, the CDR3 is 12 residues long. The only DNA kept is the CDR3, 36 bases in frame from the first base. CDR1 and CDR2 (SGHAT, FQNNGV) derive from the germline V gene. These data come from a study of blood T cell repertoires in COVID-19 (dated by TCRdb to about 2020). About the full investigation: Samples from collaborators originated in the United States, Italy and Spain and spanned both the acute and convalescent phases of COVID-19. Subjects who had been exposed to COVID-19, were actively infected with it, or had recovered from it provided the deeply sampled blood TCRbeta repertoires that made up the dataset. The sample metadata nearly always contained a de-identified subject ID, COVID-19 status, age in years and sex. The samples were drawn from the first 160 participants of the ongoing ImmuneRACE study and from 1,254 subjects provided by 6 global collaborators. Where available, HLA class I and class II types were taken from metadata supplied by the sample provider and were not determined by assay-based typing. The repertoires were made available in a free public database intended to serve as a resource for research on the immune response to SARS-CoV-2. The prospective study material was composed of cDNA or gDNA derived from T cells, B-cell-depleted T cells, or PBMCs.

TCRbeta CDR3 regions were amplified from genomic DNA by means of the immunoSEQ Assay, a bias-controlled multiplex PCR. For the original study's pipeline: The number of nucleated cells in each sample was estimated by amplification of reference gene primers within the assay. To quantify the absolute abundance of each unique TCRbeta CDR3 rearrangement, sequence reads were collapsed and filtered. For each sample, productive Simpson clonality was calculated as the square root of Simpson's diversity index over productive rearrangements. TCRdb limited this immuneACCESS table to in-frame rearrangements with V and J called. A share of clones is missing; checked studies link under half to unresolved V genes, and the rest is unexplained. The D gene and trimming were derived from the DNA, and the V and J assignments and clone size from that table. Across this sample there are a few hundred thousand clones, with 75% to 85% seen only once. The biggest ten clones account for around 7.8% of the sample.

The research as a whole found: The quantity of clinical and demographic metadata differed by source and by participant and was supplied without curation.

The TCR was taken from a human donor in a cohort sampled during active COVID-19. Source material: peripheral blood. The chain is assembled from TRBV11-2 and TRBJ1-1; TRBD1 is a weak D gene call, 6 bases matching. The CDR3: CASTPGDDEAFF. The DNA is TGTGCCAGCACCCCAGGGGACGATGAAGCTTTCTTT.